This record concerns one T cell receptor beta chain sequence. This clone was counted only a few times. Its binding antigen is unknown. An end of the junction does not agree with germline; a read error may underlie this. A MiSeq instrument was used for deep resolution sequencing, which targeted depths ranging from 1 in 1 million up to 1 in 200,000 T cells, with coverage averaging 10x for each clonotype. TCR beta libraries were generated with the immunoSEQ hsTCRB Kit. The authors' pipeline ran thus. The data were analyzed with ImmunoSEQ Analyzer and ImmunoSEQ Data Assistant, and V, D and J gene assignments followed IMGT definitions. Clonality, which ranges from 0 to 1, was calculated as one minus the normalized Shannon entropy of productive rearrangement frequencies. Only overrepresented clonotypes making up at least 0.05% of the repertoire of each patient were included in the public clonotype analysis. Around 14 repertoires from age-matched healthy donors, obtained from immuneACCESS, served as clonality controls. Not all clones reach the TCRdb copy of this immuneACCESS table, which keeps in-frame sequences only. Checked studies attribute under half of the gap to unresolved V genes and leave the rest unexplained. V and J calls and clone size are given by that table; D and trimming were obtained from the DNA. This sample comprises 40,000 or so clones, 49% of them detected only once. 15% to 20% of the sample is taken by the ten largest.

The sample is drawn from a study of cytotoxic CD8 clonotypes in ibrutinib-treated CLL (dated by TCRdb to the early 2020s). Broadly, across the study: In this cohort, 15 or so patients were treatment-naive and roughly ten were relapsed/refractory, while about 18 had unmutated IGHV. Responses were partial in some 24 patients and complete in 2; after median approximately 5.5 years follow-up, roughly 15 stayed in remission and some twelve progressed. The response samples were drawn at a median of roughly twelve months into treatment, with a range of about 6 to 40 months. On average, each sample yielded 250,000 to 300,000 productive templates and around 98,000 productive rearrangements. Of the roughly 90 participants in the trial, about 25 had longitudinal samples available. Cryopreserved peripheral blood mononuclear cells were obtained before treatment, at response, and at either sustained remission or disease progression.

For TCR beta library preparation, approximately 2 micrograms of genomic DNA was extracted from cryopreserved PBMCs. Longitudinal blood samples from CLL patients on ibrutinib monotherapy were analyzed using high-throughput TCR beta sequencing. The patients were enrolled in a single-center, open-label phase 2 trial of ibrutinib monotherapy. Broader findings and caveats from the paper: Baseline clonality was found to be higher than that of age-matched healthy donors and was strongly correlated with circulating CD8+ T-cell counts. Public clonotypes were rare and either shrank or stayed stable during treatment, and the rise in clonality at ibrutinib response reflected expansion of private clonotypes. Sampling times were not matched between sustained-remission and progressing patients, and lymph node repertoires were not studied. Clonality rose at ibrutinib response, remained stable during sustained remission, and dropped back toward baseline at progression.

The CDR3 goes from the cysteine to the phenylalanine over 11 residues. Just CDR3 DNA is preserved here, 33 bases in frame from base 1. The germline V gene supplies CDR1 SNHLY and CDR2 FYNNEI. The receptor's source is a human donor with chronic lymphocytic leukemia. The sample was PBMCs, taken before ibrutinib treatment. In this chain, TRBV2 is recombined with TRBJ2-7; the D gene remains uncertain. The CDR3 sequence is CASSEVGVIAF. In nucleotide form, the sequence is TGTGCCAGCAGTGAGGTCGGCGTAATTGCCTTC.